This paragraph reports one T cell receptor (beta chain). The data originate from a study of blood T cell repertoires in COVID-19. Study overall: Samples representing acute and convalescent COVID-19 were sourced from the United States, Italy and Spain. In each case, the material was cDNA or gDNA derived from T cells, B-cell-depleted T cells, or PBMCs.

The CDR3 sequence is 14 residues long. Germline loops: CDR1 SEHNR, CDR2 FQNEAQ (reference sequence). With 3 bases clipped from V and 5 bases from J, the junction kept 1 base outside the gene matches. Per the authors' pipeline: Amplification of reference gene primers was used by the study to estimate nucleated cell counts. The assay was immunoSEQ multiplex PCR, and TCRdb's table has in-frame clones only and misses some. The D gene and trimming were derived from the DNA, and the V and J assignments and clone size from that table. In the table there are roughly 120,000 clones, 85% to 90% of which are singletons.

The rearrangement links TRBV7-9 to TRBJ1-6; the match to TRBD1 covers 7 bases. Sequenced material: peripheral blood. This sequence originates from a man between 65 and 79 years old with active or convalescent COVID-19. CDR3 protein: CASSFDRDNSPLHF. CDR3 bases: TGTGCCAGCAGCTTTGACAGGGATAATTCACCCCTCCACTTT.